The TCR beta chain described here comes from a study of cytomegalovirus exposure and HLA in healthy donors. The CDR3 is 11 amino acids. Deletions cut 3 bases from V and 9 bases from J, with 9 bases between. Germline V gives CDR1 DFQATT, CDR2 SNEGSKA (reference sequence). About this clone itself: Its antigen is unidentified.

PCR used 60 Vbeta primers and 13 Jbeta primers. Profiling relied on immunoSEQ multiplex PCR, and the TCRdb table lists in-frame clones only, not all of them. This sample yields about 120,000 clones, of which less than 65% are seen a single time; 10% belongs to the top ten. Whole-study results and caveats: Earlier analysis looked at TCR beta V segments, and most were productive about 87% or about 30% of the time.

This receptor was taken from a man aged 35-49 years in good health and CMV-seropositive. The genes are TRBV20-1 and TRBJ2-1, with D perhaps TRBD2 (6 bases). The sequenced sample consisted of PBMCs. The CDR3 reads CSARDYGEQFF. In nucleotides, the CDR3 is TGCAGTGCTAGGGACTACGGTGAGCAGTTCTTC.